This TCR beta chain appears in the sequencing data of a study of blood T cell repertoires in COVID-19. This CDR3 spans 13 amino acids. Germline V gene sequence: CDR1 SGHRS, CDR2 YFSETQ. V lost 3 bases and J 5 bases, leaving 11 bases between the germline ends. Here immunoSEQ multiplex PCR was the method, and the copy in TCRdb shows in-frame clones only, minus some. The sample consists of fewer than 150,000 clones, approximately 84% of them appearing once. This clone was detected only once. The chain recombines TRBV5-1 with TRBJ2-5, with TRBD2 as a possible D gene (6 bases). The sequence came from a man in his fifties or sixties with acute or convalescent COVID-19. Material for sequencing was peripheral blood. The CDR3 DNA reads as TGCGCCAGCAGCTCCGGGGGAGTGGAGACCCAGTACTTC. Protein sequence: CASSSGGVETQYF.